Described below is a single TCR beta chain sequence and its context. The CDR3 is 13 residues long. Germline V CDR1 and CDR2: KGHDR, SFDVKD. Deletions cut 9 bases from V and 2 bases from J, with 10 bases between. Data came from immunoSEQ multiplex PCR; TCRdb stores just in-frame clones and leaves some out. The data contain 150,000 to 200,000 clones, around 95% of them seen just once; the ten biggest clones take up around 8%. This sample stems from a study of control samples from healthy donors and cancer patients. This chain uses TRBV24-1 with TRBJ2-1; D is undetermined. Source material: blood. The clonotype comes from a woman in her thirties or forties in good health. The CDR3 bases are TGTGCCACCTCGCAGATTCCCTACAATGAGCAGTTCTTC. This encodes CATSQIPYNEQFF.